This TCR beta chain was identified during a study of T cells in tumors after PD-1 blockade. In the study overall: Treatment was either pembrolizumab 200 mg every 3 weeks or cemiplimab 350 mg every 2 weeks. Mean per blood sample: 113,528 templates (roughly 22,000-257,772), about 40,000 unique clonotypes.

Clones were sequenced by immunoSEQ multiplex PCR, and TCRdb holds only the in-frame ones, with some missing. The repertoire holds approximately 46,000 clones, 60% to 80% seen once, with 16% in the top ten. Tumor or blood genomic DNA was sequenced, with inputs of about 616 ng to 6,004 ng. Germline V lookup: CDR1 MNHEY, CDR2 SVGEGT. Between the trimmed V and J ends, which lost 2 bases and 5 bases, there was a span of 16 bases. The CDR3 length is 15 residues. General observations from the study: Peripheral recruitment is suggested, as some novel exhausted tumor clones were in pre-treatment blood.

A note on this clone: The antigen remains unidentified.

The material was PBMCs, obtained before anti-PD-1 treatment. The genes are TRBV6-2 or TRBV6-3 and TRBJ2-7; D unresolved. This clonotype originated in a human donor with basal cell carcinoma. As DNA, the CDR3 is TGTGCCAGCAGTTACGATAGAACTAAGGGCAACGAGCAGTACTTC. This gives the protein CASSYDRTKGNEQYF.